This is a list of T cell receptor beta chains from one sample in a study of a mutant IDH1 vaccine in newly diagnosed glioma. These receptors are not linked to any known antigen. TCRdb keeps only in-frame clones here, not all; method: immunoSEQ multiplex PCR. Of tens of thousands of clones in the sample, over 60% were seen once. The specimen was PBMCs, collected from a glioma patient whose treatment included an IDH1 peptide vaccine. These receptors all stem from a man between 50 and 59 years old with glioma. Each CDR3 is given with its conserved first and last residue. A D gene is named only where the DNA matches it firmly. Some rows have no size entry. The others give once, few or many, or a class for an expanded clone.

D gene	clone size	V gene	J gene	CDR3 length	CDR3 protein	CDR3 DNA
TRBD1	NA	TRBV4-3	TRBJ1-2	15	CASSQDAGTGYGYTF	TGCGCCAGCAGCCAAGATGCTGGGACAGGCTATGGCTACACCTTC
NA	NA	TRBV9	TRBJ1-1	14	CASGVGGTNTEAFF	TGTGCCAGCGGGGTGGGAGGGACGAACACTGAAGCTTTCTTT
TRBD1	NA	TRBV30	TRBJ2-7	14	CAWSGQGDSYEQYF	TGTGCCTGGAGTGGACAGGGGGACTCCTACGAGCAGTACTTC
NA	NA	TRBV30	TRBJ1-6	14	CAWSLGSYNSPLHF	TGTGCCTGGAGTCTTGGCTCCTATAATTCACCCCTCCACTTT
TRBD2	NA	TRBV27	TRBJ2-7	14	CASSLWGGTYEQYF	TGTGCCAGCAGTTTATGGGGGGGAACCTACGAGCAGTACTTC
NA	NA	TRBV15	TRBJ2-3	14	CATSIERTADTQYF	TGTGCCACCAGCATTGAAAGGACGGCAGATACGCAGTATTTT
NA	NA	TRBV15	TRBJ1-5	17	CATSRAGLKGINQPQHF	TGTGCCACCAGCAGGGCGGGCCTCAAAGGGATCAATCAGCCCCAGCATTTT
TRBD2	NA	TRBV6-5	TRBJ2-7	15	CASGRGTRSWYEQYF	TGTGCCAGCGGGAGAGGGACTAGGTCTTGGTACGAGCAGTACTTC
NA	NA	TRBV7-8	TRBJ1-5	15	CASSLAPTGNQPQHF	TGTGCCAGCAGCTTAGCGCCGACGGGGAATCAGCCCCAGCATTTT
NA	NA	TRBV27	TRBJ1-1	13	CASSLVVNTEAFF	TGTGCCAGCAGTTTGGTGGTGAACACTGAAGCTTTCTTT
TRBD1	NA	TRBV6-5	TRBJ1-2	15	CASSSGGHGAYGYTF	TGTGCCAGCAGCTCAGGGGGACACGGGGCCTATGGCTACACCTTC
NA	NA	TRBV6-1	TRBJ1-5	13	CATQGLRNQPQHF	TGTGCCACCCAGGGTTTACGGAATCAGCCCCAGCATTTT
TRBD1	NA	TRBV30	TRBJ1-2	14	CAWWGQGRWNGYTF	TGTGCCTGGTGGGGACAGGGAAGGTGGAATGGCTACACCTTC
NA	few	TRBV2	TRBJ1-1	15	CASSEERAGDTEAFF	TGTGCCAGCAGTGAAGAACGGGCTGGGGACACTGAAGCTTTCTTT
TRBD1	NA	TRBV6-1	TRBJ1-2	13	CASRKGQGYGYTF	TGTGCCAGCAGGAAGGGACAGGGTTATGGCTACACCTTC
TRBD1	NA	TRBV18	TRBJ1-2	15	CASSPSGQEPYGYTF	TGTGCCAGCTCACCATCGGGACAGGAACCTTATGGCTACACCTTC
NA	NA	TRBV7-8	TRBJ1-6	15	CASSSRDILSSPLHF	TGTGCCAGCAGCTCCCGGGACATTCTAAGTTCACCCCTCCACTTT
NA	NA	TRBV10-2	TRBJ1-4	14	CASSESGRSEKLFF	TGCGCCAGCAGTGAGTCGGGGAGGTCGGAAAAACTGTTTTTT
NA	NA	TRBV14	TRBJ1-3	14	CASSQGGRGNTIYF	TGTGCCAGCAGCCAAGGAGGGCGTGGAAACACCATATATTTT
NA	NA	TRBV5-1	TRBJ2-7	12	CASSPDDYEQYF	TGCGCCAGCAGCCCAGATGACTACGAGCAGTACTTC
NA	NA	TRBV11-1	TRBJ2-7	13	CASSARGPLEQYF	TGTGCCAGCAGCGCCCGGGGGCCCCTCGAGCAGTACTTC
NA	NA	TRBV5-1	TRBJ1-5	14	CASSFDGDNQPQHF	TGCGCCAGCAGCTTTGACGGGGACAATCAGCCCCAGCATTTT
NA	NA	TRBV10-3	TRBJ2-3	14	CAIRDDRAADTQYF	TGTGCCATCAGAGACGATCGAGCCGCAGATACGCAGTATTTT
NA	NA	TRBV29-1	TRBJ1-1	12	CSTRDKVTEAFF	TGCAGCACCCGGGACAAGGTCACTGAAGCTTTCTTT
NA	NA	TRBV7-9	TRBJ2-1	13	CASSLGGHNEQFF	TGTGCCAGCAGCTTAGGGGGCCACAATGAGCAGTTCTTC
NA	NA	TRBV6-5	TRBJ2-7	13	CASSYSMGYEQYF	TGTGCCAGCAGTTACTCGATGGGATACGAGCAGTACTTC
TRBD1	NA	TRBV4-1	TRBJ2-7	14	CASSQIQGSYEQYF	TGCGCCAGCAGCCAAATACAGGGGTCCTACGAGCAGTACTTC